This T cell receptor (beta chain) appears in the sequencing data of a study of T cells after yellow fever vaccination. Regarding the study as a whole: The presence of abundant clonotypes contaminating from the bulk population was possible in FACS-sorted repertoires. Only a minor proportion of clonotypes was detected across both CD4 and CD8 compartments.

Regarding this clonotype: The antigen remains undetermined.

TCRdb independently ran MiXCR on the 5' RACE reads; one entry per CDR3 protein. The repertoire holds about 340,000 distinct CDR3 sequences, with under 15% as singletons. The germline CDR1 and CDR2 sequences are SGHTA and FQGTGA. The CDR3 runs to 14 residues. Unmatched junction bases numbered 3, after V lost 5 bases and J lost 0 bases. The source was CD4+ T cells sorted from PBMCs, collected 15 days after the yellow fever booster vaccination. This clonotype originated in a man aged 18 to 35 who received the YFV17D yellow fever vaccine. V and J are TRBV7-3 and TRBJ2-5; 7 bases fit TRBD1. The CDR3 protein is CASSEQGDQETQYF. Here the CDR3 DNA reads TGTGCCAGCAGCGAGCAGGGGGACCAAGAGACCCAGTACTTC.